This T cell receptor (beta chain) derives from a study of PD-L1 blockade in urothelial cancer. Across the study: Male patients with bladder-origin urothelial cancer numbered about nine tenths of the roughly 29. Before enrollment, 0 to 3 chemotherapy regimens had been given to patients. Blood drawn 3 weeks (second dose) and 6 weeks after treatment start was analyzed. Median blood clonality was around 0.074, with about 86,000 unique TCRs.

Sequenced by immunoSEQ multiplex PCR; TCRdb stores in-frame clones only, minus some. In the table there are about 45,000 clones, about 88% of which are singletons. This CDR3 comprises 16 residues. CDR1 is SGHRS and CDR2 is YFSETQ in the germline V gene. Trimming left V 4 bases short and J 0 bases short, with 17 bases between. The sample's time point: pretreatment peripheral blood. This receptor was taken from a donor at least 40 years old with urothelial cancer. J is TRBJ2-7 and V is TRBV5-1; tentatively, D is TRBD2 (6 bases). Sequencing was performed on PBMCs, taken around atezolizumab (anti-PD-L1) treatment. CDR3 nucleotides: TGCGCCAGCAGCAGGAAGGAGGGGTCGGACTCCTACGAGCAGTACTTC. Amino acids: CASSRKEGSDSYEQYF.